This record covers a single T cell receptor beta chain. The data belong to a study of blood T cell repertoires in COVID-19. The CDR3 spans 13 residues. CDR1 is MDHEN and CDR2 is SYDVKM in the germline V gene. The germline V and J ends were trimmed by 7 bases and 9 bases, with 13 bases remaining between them. Repertoires were generated with immunoSEQ multiplex PCR, while TCRdb's copy carries only in-frame clones and drops some. The sample lists roughly 140,000 clones, about nine tenths occurring once. Specimen: peripheral blood. The rearrangement uses TRBV28 and TRBJ1-6; a possible D gene is TRBD1 (5 bases). The receptor's source is a middle-aged man with active or convalescent COVID-19. CDR3 region: CASMEGAPSPLHF. The CDR3 coding sequence is TGTGCCAGCATGGAAGGGGCTCCTTCACCCCTCCACTTT. Looking up the rest from reference TRBV28 and TRBJ1-6 gives the full variable domain: DVKVTQSSRYLVKRTGEKVFLECVQDMDHENMFWYRQDPGLGLRLIYFSYDVKMKEKGDIPEGYSVSREKKERFSLILESASTNQTSMYLCASMEGAPSPLHFGNGTRLTVT.